The 25 T cell receptor beta chains below all came from one sample that was sequenced in a study of blood T cell repertoires in COVID-19. Measured with immunoSEQ multiplex PCR; TCRdb has only the in-frame clones, and not every one. In the table there are roughly 260,000 clones, roughly 86% of which are singletons. Sequenced sample: peripheral blood. The receptors were gathered from a woman aged 50 to 60 with acute or convalescent COVID-19.

The rearrangement links TRBV28 to TRBJ2-1; 7 bases match TRBD2. The V gene's germline CDR1 is MDHEN and CDR2 SYDVKM. V shed 6 bases, J shed 6 bases, and the junction held 11 bases outside the gene matches. The CDR3 spans 15 residues. CDR3 region: CASRGGTTWRNEQFF. DNA of the CDR3: TGTGCCAGCAGGGGAGGGACTACATGGCGCAATGAGCAGTTCTTC. The whole variable domain, remainder taken from reference TRBV28 and TRBJ2-1, is DVKVTQSSRYLVKRTGEKVFLECVQDMDHENMFWYRQDPGLGLRLIYFSYDVKMKEKGDIPEGYSVSREKKERFSLILESASTNQTSMYLCASRGGTTWRNEQFFGPGTRLTVL.

This rearrangement joins TRBV18 to TRBJ2-7, with a possible D match to TRBD2 (6 bases). Deletions cut 3 bases from V and 3 bases from J, with 12 bases between. CDR3 size: 14 residues. Germline CDR1 KGHSH, CDR2 LQKENI. The CDR3 loop reads CASSPQRAHYEQYF. The CDR3 DNA reads as TGTGCCAGCTCACCCCAGCGGGCCCACTACGAGCAGTACTTC.

This clone appeared a single time. The V call is TRBV2, the J call TRBJ2-3; maybe TRBD1 (6 bases). The CDR3 is made up of 16 amino acids. Trimming shortened V by 7 bases and J by 2 bases, and 19 bases separated the two germline ends. CDR1 is SNHLY, CDR2 FYNNEI, per germline. The CDR3 region has the DNA TGTGCCAGCATCAGGGTACTGGACAGCTTCACAGATACGCAGTATTTT. This encodes CASIRVLDSFTDTQYF.

The V call is TRBV9, the J call TRBJ2-5; TRBD1 matches 8 bases. The CDR3 is made up of 18 amino acids. CDR1 is SGDLS, CDR2 YYNGEE, per germline. Trimming removed 3 bases from V and 5 bases from J; junction bases left unmatched: 18. The CDR3 DNA reads TGTGCCAGCAGCGCTCCCAGGGGGCTGAATGTTATACGGGAGACCCAGTACTTC. Translated: CASSAPRGLNVIRETQYF.

A single count supports this clone. The genes are TRBV7-3 and TRBJ2-1; TRBD2 matches at 8 bases. CDR1 SGHTA and CDR2 FQGTGA come from the germline V gene. This CDR3 spans 15 amino acids. J was trimmed by 4 bases and V by 5 bases; bases with no gene match: 7. The CDR3 is CASSPSGREYNEQFF. The DNA for the CDR3 is TGTGCCAGCAGCCCGAGCGGGAGAGAATACAATGAGCAGTTCTTC.

This sequence joins TRBV3-1 (or the pseudogene TRBV3-2) and TRBJ2-5; no firm D call. The CDR3 has 14 amino acids. Germline V gives CDR1 LGHDT, CDR2 YNNKEL (reference sequence). V gave up 3 bases and J gave up 5 bases, with 13 bases separating them. In DNA form, the CDR3 reads TGTGCCAGCAGCCATCGGAACAGTCGCGAGACCCAGTACTTC. Protein sequence: CASSHRNSRETQYF.

The chain joins TRBV30 to TRBJ1-5, with a possible D match to TRBD1 (6 bases). With 2 bases removed from V and 5 bases from J, the gap between germline ends came to 13 bases. The CDR3 loop spans 14 amino acids. CDR1 is GTSNPN and CDR2 is SVGIG in the germline V gene (reference sequence). The CDR3, as DNA: TGTGCCTGGAGTTACAGGGCCGTTTATCAGCCCCAGCATTTT. Protein: CAWSYRAVYQPQHF. Using reference TRBV30 and TRBJ1-5 for the parts outside the CDR3, the full variable domain is SQTIHQWPATLVQPVGSPLSLECTVEGTSNPNLYWYRQAAGRGLQLLFYSVGIGQISSEVPQNLSASRPQDRQFILSSKKLLLSDSGFYLCAWSYRAVYQPQHFGDGTRLSIL.

This clone has a handful of counts. V and J are TRBV7-6 and TRBJ2-7; 14 positions match TRBD2. J was trimmed by 4 bases and V by 5 bases; bases with no gene match: 4. CDR1 is SGHVS, CDR2 FNYEAQ, per germline. The CDR3 extends over 15 amino acids. The CDR3 loop is CASSVGTSGSYEQYF. The CDR3 bases are TGTGCCAGCAGCGTCGGGACTAGCGGGAGTTACGAGCAGTACTTC.

V and J are TRBV24-1 and TRBJ2-1; 11 bases align to TRBD2. CDR3 length equals 20 residues. After removal of 4 bases from V and 0 bases from J, the junction contained 13 bases not matched to a gene. Germline CDR1 KGHDR, CDR2 SFDVKD. In DNA, the CDR3 is TGTGCCACCAGTGACTTGGGCGGGACTAGCGGAGGGGGCTCCTACAATGAGCAGTTCTTC. This sequence encodes CATSDLGGTSGGGSYNEQFF.

The chain recombines TRBV29-1 with TRBJ2-7; 10 bases line up with TRBD2. The V gene's germline CDR1 is SQVTM and CDR2 ANQGSEA. V lost 4 bases to trimming and J lost 6 bases; unmatched junction nucleotides: 6. The CDR3 has 13 residues. DNA for the CDR3: TGCAGCGTTGGGGCTAGCGGGAGAGGCGAGCAGTACTTC. This gives the protein CSVGASGRGEQYF.

The chain carries TRBV20-1 and TRBJ1-5; tentative D call: TRBD1 (5 bases). V was shortened by 4 bases and J by 4 bases, with 5 bases between the two germline ends. The CDR3 runs 11 residues. CDR1 and CDR2 from the germline V gene are DFQATT and SNEGSKA (reference sequence). The CDR3 here is CSAKGNQPQHF. CDR3 DNA sequence: TGCAGTGCTAAGGGGAATCAGCCCCAGCATTTT.

The rearrangement joins TRBV9 to TRBJ1-3; D is ambiguous. This CDR3 is built from 15 residues. The germline gives CDR1 SGDLS, CDR2 YYNGEE. V lost 4 bases to trimming and J lost 4 bases, with 15 bases between them. For the CDR3, the DNA is TGTGCCAGCAGCCTCGGTCCGGGTGCAGGAAACACCATATATTTT. Translating gives CASSLGPGAGNTIYF.

The chain's CDR3 is CATSSGLYGEAFF. CDR3 nucleotide sequence: TGTGCCACCAGTTCAGGTCTCTACGGTGAAGCTTTCTTT. The rearrangement links TRBV24-1 to TRBJ1-1, with D hard to call. Germline V CDR1 and CDR2: KGHDR, SFDVKD. Trimming pared 6 bases from V and 7 bases from J, leaving 14 bases between. The CDR3 has 13 amino acids.

This chain connects TRBV28 to TRBJ1-1; tentative D call: TRBD1 (5 bases). The CDR3 covers 12 residues. Trimming left V 7 bases short and J 10 bases short, with 16 bases between. Per the germline V gene, CDR1 is MDHEN and CDR2 is SYDVKM. The CDR3 reads CASTYRAGLAFF. DNA of the CDR3: TGTGCCAGCACCTACCGGGCAGGGCTAGCTTTCTTT.

This clone was found once. The chain employs TRBV5-1 and TRBJ1-6; maybe TRBD1 (6 bases). Trimming took off 0 bases at V and 7 bases at J, with 14 bases between the two ends. Germline CDR1 SGHRS, CDR2 YFSETQ. This CDR3 has 16 residues. The CDR3, as DNA: TGCGCCAGCAGCTTGGAGTCAGGGGCCCGAAATTCACCCCTCCACTTT. Its translation is CASSLESGARNSPLHF.

The J gene is TRBJ2-1, the V gene TRBV25-1; D uncertain. This CDR3 comprises 12 residues. Germline V lookup: CDR1 MGHDK, CDR2 SYGVNS. Trimming shortened V by 4 bases and J by 8 bases, and 9 bases separated the two germline ends. This chain's CDR3 is CASSAQMYEQFF. The CDR3 nucleotides are TGTGCCAGCAGTGCCCAGATGTATGAGCAGTTCTTC.

The chain couples TRBV27 to TRBJ2-3; 7 nucleotides agree with TRBD2. V shed 3 bases, J shed 0 bases, and the junction held 6 bases outside the gene matches. The CDR3 is made up of 16 amino acids. CDR1 and CDR2 from the germline V gene are MNHEY and SMNVEV (reference sequence). The CDR3 DNA sequence: TGTGCCAGCAGTTTTCCCAGCGGGGAAAGCACAGATACGCAGTATTTT. Its protein is CASSFPSGESTDTQYF.

This chain uses TRBV27 with TRBJ2-5, with a tentative D call TRBD2 (6 bases). V gave up 2 bases and J gave up 3 bases, with 10 bases separating them. CDR3 length equals 14 residues. Per the germline V gene, CDR1 is MNHEY and CDR2 is SMNVEV (reference sequence). In nucleotides, the CDR3 is TGTGCCAGCAGTTTAAGGGGACTCAAAGAGACCCAGTACTTC. This encodes CASSLRGLKETQYF.

The chain couples TRBV2 to TRBJ1-4; 8 nucleotides agree with TRBD1. Germline V gives CDR1 SNHLY, CDR2 FYNNEI. The ends lost 6 bases at V and 3 bases at J; junction bases unmatched: 6. The CDR3 length is 15 residues. The CDR3 bases are TGTGCCAGCAGAGATACAGGGGGTGCTAATGAAAAACTGTTTTTT. Translation gives CASRDTGGANEKLFF.

This clone is a singleton in its sample. The V call is TRBV7-9, the J call TRBJ2-1; 11 nucleotides agree with TRBD2. V was clipped by 8 bases and J by 10 bases; unmatched bases: 7. Germline loops: CDR1 SEHNR, CDR2 FQNEAQ (reference sequence). CDR3 length equals 13 residues. CDR3 sequence (DNA): TGTGCCAGCGGGGTAGCGGGAGGGTGGGAGCAGTTCTTC. This encodes CASGVAGGWEQFF.

The CDR3 nucleotides read TGTGCCAGCAGCCAAAAATCGGCCCTACAGGGGTTCTTGAGAAATACTGAAGCTTTCTTT. Protein sequence: CASSQKSALQGFLRNTEAFF. V gene TRBV14 combines with J gene TRBJ1-1; 7 bases fit TRBD1. V gave up 2 bases and J gave up 5 bases; unmatched junction bases: 23. CDR3 length: 20 residues. In germline, CDR1 is SGHDN, CDR2 FVKESK.

The J gene is TRBJ1-5, the V gene TRBV20-1, with 8 bases lining up with TRBD1. This CDR3 is built from 13 residues. V shed 3 bases, J shed 5 bases, and the junction held 3 bases outside the gene matches. The V gene's germline CDR1 is DFQATT and CDR2 SNEGSKA (reference sequence). The CDR3 nucleotides read TGCAGTGCTAGTGGACAGGGACATCAGCCCCAGCATTTT. As protein: CSASGQGHQPQHF.

The chain employs TRBV25-1 and TRBJ1-2; a possible D gene is TRBD1 (6 bases). Germline V gene data show CDR1 as MGHDK and CDR2 as SYGVNS. The CDR3 has 14 residues. Trimming took off 4 bases at V and 8 bases at J, with 17 bases between the two ends. The CDR3 spells CASSGATGTGGYTF. In nucleotides, the CDR3 is TGTGCCAGCAGTGGCGCGACAGGAACAGGGGGCTACACCTTC.

The chain has TRBV30 and TRBJ1-1; 7 bases line up with TRBD1. CDR3 length: 15 residues. Germline V gene sequence: CDR1 GTSNPN, CDR2 SVGIG (reference sequence). Unmatched junction bases numbered 13, after V lost 5 bases and J lost 4 bases. CDR3 loop: CAWDRQGTWGTEAFF. The CDR3 DNA sequence: TGTGCCTGGGATAGACAGGGCACCTGGGGCACTGAAGCTTTCTTT.

This clone has a single count. This rearrangement joins TRBV24-1 to TRBJ2-1; possibly TRBD1 for D (6 bases). V lost 3 bases and J 6 bases, leaving 17 bases between the germline ends. CDR3 length: 16 amino acids. CDR1 and CDR2 (germline): KGHDR, SFDVKD. CDR3 DNA sequence: TGTGCCACCAGTGATCCACAGGGTCGTACGGGCAATGAGCAGTTCTTC. This sequence encodes CATSDPQGRTGNEQFF.